Detailed here is one TCR beta chain. What it recognizes is unknown. The method was immunoSEQ multiplex PCR; TCRdb's version includes in-frame clones alone and lacks a portion of them. The table lists 90,000 to 95,000 clones, 70% to 90% of them singletons. The data stem from a study of OX40 agonist ivuxolimab in advanced cancers. Whole-study findings and limits: More expanded clones were seen, on average, in CD8+ T cells than in CD4+.

If patients had autoimmune disease history or systemic immunosuppression, they were excluded. This material consisted of CD4+ or CD8+ T cells sorted from blood, taken in a trial of the OX40 agonist ivuxolimab. The sequence was collected from an adult with an advanced solid tumor such as melanoma, head and neck, liver or kidney cancer.

Here the CDR3 reads CASTVQINQPQHF. The CDR3 nucleotides read TGTGCCAGTACAGTACAGATCAATCAGCCCCAGCATTTT. The chain recombines TRBV19 with TRBJ1-5; D unclear. There are 13 residues in the CDR3. Germline CDR1 and CDR2: LNHDA and SQIVND (reference sequence). V shed 7 bases and J shed 3 bases, with 10 bases lying between them.